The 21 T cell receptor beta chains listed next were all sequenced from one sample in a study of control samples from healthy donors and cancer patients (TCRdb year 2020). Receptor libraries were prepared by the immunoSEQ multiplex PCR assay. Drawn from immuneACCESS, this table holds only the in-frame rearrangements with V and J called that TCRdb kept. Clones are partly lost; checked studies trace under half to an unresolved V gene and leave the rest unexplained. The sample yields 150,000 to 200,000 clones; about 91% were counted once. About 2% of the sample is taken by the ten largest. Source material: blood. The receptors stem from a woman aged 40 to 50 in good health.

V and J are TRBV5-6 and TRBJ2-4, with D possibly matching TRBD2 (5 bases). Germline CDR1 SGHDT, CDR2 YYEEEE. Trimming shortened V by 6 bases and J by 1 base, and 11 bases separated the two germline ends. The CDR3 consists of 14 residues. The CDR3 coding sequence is TGTGCCAGCAACAGTGGCGGGGCCAAAAACATTCAGTACTTC. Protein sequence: CASNSGGAKNIQYF.

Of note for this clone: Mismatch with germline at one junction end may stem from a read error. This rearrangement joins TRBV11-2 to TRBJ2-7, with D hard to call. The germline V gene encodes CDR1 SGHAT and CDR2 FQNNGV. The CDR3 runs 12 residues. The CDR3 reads CASSLDRAGNDF. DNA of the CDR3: TGTGCCAGCAGCTTAGATCGGGCTGGGAACGACTTC.

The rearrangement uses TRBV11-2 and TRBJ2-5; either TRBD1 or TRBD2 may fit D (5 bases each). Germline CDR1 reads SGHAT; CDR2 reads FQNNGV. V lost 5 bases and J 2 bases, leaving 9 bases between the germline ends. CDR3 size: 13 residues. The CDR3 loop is CASSQGRQETQYF. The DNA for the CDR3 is TGTGCCAGCAGCCAGGGACGGCAAGAGACCCAGTACTTC.

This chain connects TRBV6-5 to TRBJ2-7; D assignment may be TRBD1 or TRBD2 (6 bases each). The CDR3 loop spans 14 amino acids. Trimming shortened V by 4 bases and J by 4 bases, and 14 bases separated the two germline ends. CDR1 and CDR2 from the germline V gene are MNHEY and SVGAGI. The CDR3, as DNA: TGTGCCAGCAGTTCTCACGGGGGCGCGTACGAGCAGTACTTC. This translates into CASSSHGGAYEQYF.

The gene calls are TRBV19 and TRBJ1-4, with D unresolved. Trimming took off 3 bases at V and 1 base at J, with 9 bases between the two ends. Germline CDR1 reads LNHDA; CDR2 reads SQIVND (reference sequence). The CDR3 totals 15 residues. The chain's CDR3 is CASSMARITNEKLFF. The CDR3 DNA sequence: TGTGCCAGTAGTATGGCCAGGATAACTAATGAAAAACTGTTTTTT.

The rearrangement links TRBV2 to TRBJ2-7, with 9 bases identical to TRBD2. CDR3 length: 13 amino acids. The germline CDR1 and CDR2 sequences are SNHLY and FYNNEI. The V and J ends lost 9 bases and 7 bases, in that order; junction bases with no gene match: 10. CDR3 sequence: CASRLAARWEQYF. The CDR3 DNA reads TGTGCCAGTCGACTAGCGGCGAGATGGGAGCAGTACTTC.

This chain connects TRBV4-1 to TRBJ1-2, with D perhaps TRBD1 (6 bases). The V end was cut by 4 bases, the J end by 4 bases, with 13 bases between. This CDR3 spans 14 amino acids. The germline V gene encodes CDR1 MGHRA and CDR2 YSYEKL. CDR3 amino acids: CASSPGEDSYGYTF. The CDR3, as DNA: TGCGCCAGCAGCCCAGGGGAGGACAGCTATGGCTACACCTTC.

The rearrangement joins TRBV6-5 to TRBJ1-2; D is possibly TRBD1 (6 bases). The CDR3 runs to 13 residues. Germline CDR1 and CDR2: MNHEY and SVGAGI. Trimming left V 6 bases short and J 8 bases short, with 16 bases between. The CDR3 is CASRIQGLGGYTF. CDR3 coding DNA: TGTGCCAGCAGAATTCAGGGGCTGGGCGGCTACACCTTC.

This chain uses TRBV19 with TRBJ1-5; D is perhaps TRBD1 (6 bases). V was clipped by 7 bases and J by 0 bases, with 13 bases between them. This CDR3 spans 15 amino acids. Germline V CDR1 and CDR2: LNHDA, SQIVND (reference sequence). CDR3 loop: CASIADRYSNQPQHF. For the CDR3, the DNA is TGTGCCAGTATCGCCGACAGGTATAGCAATCAGCCCCAGCATTTT.

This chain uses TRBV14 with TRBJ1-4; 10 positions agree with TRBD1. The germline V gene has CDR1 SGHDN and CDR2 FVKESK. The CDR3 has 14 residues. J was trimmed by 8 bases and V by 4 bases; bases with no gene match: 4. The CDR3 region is CASSPGQGGEKLFF. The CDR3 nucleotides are TGTGCCAGCAGCCCTGGACAGGGGGGCGAAAAACTGTTTTTT. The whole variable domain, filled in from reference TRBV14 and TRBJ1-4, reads EAGVTQFPSHSVIEKGQTVTLRCDPISGHDNLYWYRRVMGKEIKFLLHFVKESKQDESGMPNNRFLAERTGGTYSTLKVQPAELEDSGVYFCASSPGQGGEKLFFGSGTQLSVL.

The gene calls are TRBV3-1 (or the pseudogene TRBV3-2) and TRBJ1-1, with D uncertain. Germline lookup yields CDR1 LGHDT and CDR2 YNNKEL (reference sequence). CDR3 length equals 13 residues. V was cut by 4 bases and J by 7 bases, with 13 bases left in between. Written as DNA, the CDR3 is TGTGCCAGCAGCCCAAGCACGGACGGTGAAGCTTTCTTT. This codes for CASSPSTDGEAFF.

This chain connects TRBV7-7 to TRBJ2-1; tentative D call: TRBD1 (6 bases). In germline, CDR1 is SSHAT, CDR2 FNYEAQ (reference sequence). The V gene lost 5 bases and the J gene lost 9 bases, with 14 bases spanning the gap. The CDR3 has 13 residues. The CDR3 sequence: CASSTLQGSEQFF. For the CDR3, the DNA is TGTGCCAGCAGCACCTTACAGGGTAGTGAGCAGTTCTTC. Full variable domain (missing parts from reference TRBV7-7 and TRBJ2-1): GAGVSQSPRYKVTKRGQDVTLRCDPISSHATLYWYQQALGQGPEFLTYFNYEAQPDKSGLPSDRFSAERPEGSISTLTIQRTEQRDSAMYRCASSTLQGSEQFFGPGTRLTVL.

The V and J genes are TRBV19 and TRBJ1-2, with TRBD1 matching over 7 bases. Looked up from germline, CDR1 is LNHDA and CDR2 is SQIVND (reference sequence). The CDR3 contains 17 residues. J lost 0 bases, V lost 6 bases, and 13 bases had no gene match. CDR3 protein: CASRRQGDFGANYGYTF. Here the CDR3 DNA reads TGTGCCAGTAGGAGACAGGGTGACTTTGGAGCTAACTATGGCTACACCTTC.

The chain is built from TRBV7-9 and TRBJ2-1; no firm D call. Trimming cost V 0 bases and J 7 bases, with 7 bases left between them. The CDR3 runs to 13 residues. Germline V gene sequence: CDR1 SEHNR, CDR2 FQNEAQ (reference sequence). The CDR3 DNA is TGTGCCAGCAGCTTAGCGCTTTTTAATGAGCAGTTCTTC. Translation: CASSLALFNEQFF.

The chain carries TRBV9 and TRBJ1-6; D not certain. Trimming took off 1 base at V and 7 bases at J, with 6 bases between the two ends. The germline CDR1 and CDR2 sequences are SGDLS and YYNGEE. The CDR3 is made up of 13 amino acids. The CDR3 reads CASSVTENSPLHF. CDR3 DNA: TGTGCCAGCAGCGTAACCGAAAATTCACCCCTCCACTTT.

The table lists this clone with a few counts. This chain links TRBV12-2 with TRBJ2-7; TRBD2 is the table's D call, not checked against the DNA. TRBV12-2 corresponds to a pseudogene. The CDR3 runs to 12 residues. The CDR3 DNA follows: TGTGCAAGTCGCTTAGCGGTCGGGGAGCAGTACTTC. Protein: CASRLAVGEQYF.

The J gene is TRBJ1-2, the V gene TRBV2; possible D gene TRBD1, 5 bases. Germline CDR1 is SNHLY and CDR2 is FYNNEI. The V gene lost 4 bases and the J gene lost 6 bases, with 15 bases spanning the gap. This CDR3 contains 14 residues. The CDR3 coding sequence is TGTGCCAGCAGTGGTCTCAGGGCGGCGGATGGCTACACCTTC. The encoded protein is CASSGLRAADGYTF.

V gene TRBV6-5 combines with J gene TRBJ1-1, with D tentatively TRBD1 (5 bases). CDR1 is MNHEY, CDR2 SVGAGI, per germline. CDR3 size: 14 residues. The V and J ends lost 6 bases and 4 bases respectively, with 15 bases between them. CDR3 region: CASRPTGGGTEAFF. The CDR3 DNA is TGTGCCAGCAGACCAACCGGGGGGGGCACTGAAGCTTTCTTT.

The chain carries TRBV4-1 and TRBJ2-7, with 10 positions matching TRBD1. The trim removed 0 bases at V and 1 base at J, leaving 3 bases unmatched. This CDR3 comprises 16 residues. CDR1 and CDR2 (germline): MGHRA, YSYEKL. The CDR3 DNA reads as TGCGCCAGCAGCCAAGACGAGGGACAGGGGTCCTACGAGCAGTACTTC. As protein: CASSQDEGQGSYEQYF.

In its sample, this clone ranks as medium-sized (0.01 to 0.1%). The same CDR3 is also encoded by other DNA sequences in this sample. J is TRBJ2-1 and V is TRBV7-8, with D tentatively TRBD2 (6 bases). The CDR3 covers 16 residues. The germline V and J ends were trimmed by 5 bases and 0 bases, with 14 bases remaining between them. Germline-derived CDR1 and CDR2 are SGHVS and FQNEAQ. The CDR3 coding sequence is TGTGCCAGCAGCCCAAATGGGGGGTCCTCCTACAATGAGCAGTTCTTC. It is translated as CASSPNGGSSYNEQFF.

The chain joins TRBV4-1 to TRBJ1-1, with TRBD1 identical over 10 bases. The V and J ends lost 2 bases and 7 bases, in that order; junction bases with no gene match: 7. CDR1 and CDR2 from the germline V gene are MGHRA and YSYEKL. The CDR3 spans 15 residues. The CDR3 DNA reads TGCGCCAGCAGCCAACTTCCGGGACAGGGGCGTGAAGCTTTCTTT. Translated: CASSQLPGQGREAFF.